This TCR beta chain is from a study of CD8 T cells in Susac syndrome. Sequencing of TCR beta, carried out with a high-throughput approach, was applied to CD8+ and CD4+ T cells from the blood. With random hexamers, roughly 0.45 to 1 ug RNA was reverse transcribed. TCRdb processed the immunoSEQ multiplex PCR reads anew with MiXCR; each CDR3 protein has one entry. The profile covers roughly 180,000 distinct CDR3 sequences, with roughly 92% appearing a single time and approximately 0.094% taken by the ten largest. This CDR3 is built from 16 residues. V gave up 0 bases and J gave up 3 bases, with 14 bases separating them. The germline CDR1 and CDR2 sequences are SQVTM and ANQGSEA.

The origin of this receptor is a human donor with multiple sclerosis. What was sequenced was CD4+ T cells from PBMCs. The chain recombines TRBV29-1 with TRBJ2-2, with D perhaps TRBD2 (5 bases). The CDR3 nucleotides read TGCAGCGTTGAAGAATTTCGGCCCGGGGACACCGGGGAGCTGTTTTTT. Translated: CSVEEFRPGDTGELFF.